Below, one T cell receptor (beta chain) is given with its context. Antigen unknown. A far larger clone is just one base off, so this is likely a read error. The CDR3 runs to 13 residues. CDR1 is SNHLY, CDR2 FYNNEI, per germline. Trimming removed 3 bases at V and 2 bases at J, with 8 bases between. Libraries were prepared by immunoSEQ multiplex PCR; TCRdb keeps only in-frame clonotypes and omits some of them. The table lists around 88,000 clones, about 70% of them singletons, with roughly 50% in the top ten. The data belong to a study of shared clonotypes between healthy human individuals. Study-wide points: Among donors, sharing of clonotypes was expected to be affected by sequencing depth.

J is TRBJ2-7 and V is TRBV2; D gene uncertain. This receptor was identified in a man aged 30 to 39 in good health. The sample comprised memory CD8+ T cells sorted from blood. The subset denotes: CD45RO+ cells pooled with CCR7-negative TemRA cells. In DNA, the CDR3 is TGTGCCAGCAGTGACGGGTCAACCTACGAGCAGTACTTC. It specifies CASSDGSTYEQYF.